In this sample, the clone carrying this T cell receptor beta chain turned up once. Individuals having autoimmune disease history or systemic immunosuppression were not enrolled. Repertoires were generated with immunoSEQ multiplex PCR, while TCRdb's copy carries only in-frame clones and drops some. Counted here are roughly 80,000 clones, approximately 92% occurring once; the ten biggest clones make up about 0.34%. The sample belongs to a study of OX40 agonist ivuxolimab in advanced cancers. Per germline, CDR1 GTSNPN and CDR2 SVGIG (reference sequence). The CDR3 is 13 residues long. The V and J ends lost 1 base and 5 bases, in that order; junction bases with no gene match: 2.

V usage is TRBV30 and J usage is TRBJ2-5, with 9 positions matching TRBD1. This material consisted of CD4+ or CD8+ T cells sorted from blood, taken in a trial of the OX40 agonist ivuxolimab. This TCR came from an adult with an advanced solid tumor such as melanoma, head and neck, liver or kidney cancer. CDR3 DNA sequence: TGTGCCTGGAGTGGGACAGGGGATGAGACCCAGTACTTC. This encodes CAWSGTGDETQYF. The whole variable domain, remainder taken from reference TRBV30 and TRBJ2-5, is SQTIHQWPATLVQPVGSPLSLECTVEGTSNPNLYWYRQAAGRGLQLLFYSVGIGQISSEVPQNLSASRPQDRQFILSSKKLLLSDSGFYLCAWSGTGDETQYFGPGTRLLVL.